This TCR beta chain was observed in a study of blood T cell repertoires in COVID-19. Study information: COVID-19 samples collected from the United States, Italy and Spain covered acute and convalescent phases.

The germline V gene has CDR1 KGHDR and CDR2 SFDVKD. Trimming took 5 bases from V and 0 from J; bases not matched to a gene: 11. The CDR3 has 18 residues. Method: immunoSEQ multiplex PCR; TCRdb's copy keeps in-frame clones and lacks some. The table has 490,000 or so clones, over 75% seen once. Before being deemed recovered, Cohort 3 donors had two negative PCRs, clearance, or symptom resolution. The TCR was taken from a woman in her 40s who had recovered from COVID-19. The sample comprised PBMCs or T cells enriched from blood (not recorded which). This chain uses TRBV24-1 with TRBJ2-2; 7 bases fit TRBD1. CDR3 DNA sequence: TGTGCCACCAGTGCCCAGGGGGTCAGGGTCGCGAACACCGGGGAGCTGTTTTTT. Its protein product is CATSAQGVRVANTGELFF.